This record concerns one T cell receptor (beta chain) sequence. The record originates from a study of control samples from healthy donors and cancer patients. The data were produced by immunoSEQ multiplex PCR, yet TCRdb's version contains in-frame clones alone and is incomplete. The table includes under 150,000 clones, roughly 87% detected once. Per the germline V gene, CDR1 is SGHNT and CDR2 is YYREEE (reference sequence). There are 14 residues in the CDR3. V lost 3 bases and J lost 5, with 14 bases in between. The receptor's source is a man aged 40-49 years in good health. The sample comprised blood. The genes are TRBV5-4 and TRBJ2-5; D gene unclear. The DNA for the CDR3 is TGTGCCAGCAGCTCCCCCGCGATAATGGAGACCCAGTACTTC. Translating gives CASSSPAIMETQYF.